This T cell receptor (beta chain) was sequenced for a study of blood T cell repertoires in COVID-19. The wider study: PBMCs, B-cell-depleted T cells, or T cells provided the cDNA or gDNA that made up the material.

Some clones are missing from TCRdb's copy, which holds only in-frame ones; the method was immunoSEQ multiplex PCR. Of tens of thousands of clones in the sample, about 90% were seen once. CDR1 LNHNV and CDR2 YYDKDF come from the germline V gene (reference sequence). V lost 5 bases, J lost 5 bases, and 7 bases stayed unmatched. The CDR3 has 16 amino acids. The clonotype comes from a human donor in a cohort sampled during active COVID-19. What was sequenced was peripheral blood. This chain uses TRBV15 with TRBJ2-3, with 13 positions matching TRBD2. CDR3 nucleotide sequence: TGTGCCACCAGCCGGGAGGGACTAGCGGGACGAGATACGCAGTATTTT. This encodes CATSREGLAGRDTQYF.